The T cell receptor (beta chain) under discussion was sequenced for a study of T cells in Graves' hyperthyroidism and ophthalmopathy (dated by TCRdb to about 2019). Broadly, across the study: Peripheral blood samples were taken at initial diagnosis, before any treatment was given. To identify TCR V-J signatures that set the groups apart, the researchers used a discovery cohort of 100 or so patients, made up of roughly 45 with Graves' ophthalmopathy and some 58 with stable Graves' hyperthyroidism. An independent validation cohort of fewer than 20 hyperthyroidism patients and approximately 17 patients who later progressed to ophthalmopathy tested prospective prediction of ophthalmopathy. The roughly 100 discovery patients were randomly split 7:3 into training and test sets. The study also compared thyroid tissue and blood T-cell repertoires from about six Graves' hyperthyroidism patients. Once sampling was done, hyperthyroidism patients were given methimazole at a starting dose of 30 mg daily, whereas ophthalmopathy patients were given high-dose intravenous methylprednisolone. According to the paper, TCR Vbeta CDR3 sequencing was carried out on 135 peripheral blood samples, which came from approximately 43 ophthalmopathy, around 75 hyperthyroidism and around 17 progressor patients. General findings and caveats noted by the study authors: In cross-validation, a model built on a 13 V-J signature told ophthalmopathy apart from stable hyperthyroidism with less than 90% sensitivity and approximately 81% specificity, and in testing the same model reached 80%/75%. Sample size was not statistically predetermined, and investigators were not blinded to group allocation. Most expanded thyroid clonotypes (frequency above 0.001) were also detected in blood, a finding suggesting that blood repertoires may reflect thyroid immune responses. In validation, progression to ophthalmopathy was predicted by the model with approximately 67% sensitivity and around 76% specificity, a median of around 5.9 months before onset.

Hyperthyroidism patients were aged 18 to 65 years and newly diagnosed, with disease duration of less than 2 months. Patients with uncontrolled infections, other autoimmune diseases, pregnancy or lactation were excluded. Diagnoses were established on the basis of clinical symptoms, serum thyroxine and TRAb, thyroid ultrasound, and orbital computed tomography. Blood from progressor patients was drawn when they were first diagnosed with hyperthyroidism, before any ophthalmopathy symptoms appeared. PBMCs were isolated from roughly 10 ml of fresh peripheral blood by Ficoll-Paque density gradient centrifugation. Progressor patients were defined as those initially diagnosed with Graves' hyperthyroidism in whom ophthalmopathy developed during follow-up. Total RNA was extracted with Trizol reagent, and quality was checked on an Agilent 2100 Bioanalyzer. TCR beta CDR3 regions were amplified from RNA transcripts. For the first round of RT-PCR on the TCR CDR3, the HTBI primer set was used together with the Qiagen OneStep RT-PCR kit. Libraries were constructed in a second round of multiplex PCR, after which size selection and purification were carried out. The libraries were sequenced on an Illumina HiSeq2000 using paired-end 100 bp reads. Regarding the original processing steps: SOAPnuke was used to process the raw data, removing reads that contained adapters or uncalled bases, had a mean Phred below 15, or lacked an exact match to the constant primer or identifier. COPE v1.2.5 was used to merge the high-quality paired reads, and each unique nucleotide sequence was defined as a clonotype. MiTCR v1.1 was used to align clonotypes to the IMGT TRBV, TRBD and TRBJ reference segments. The analysis included only V-J combinations with a frequency above 0.0001, which together covered roughly 99% of the repertoires. The TCS score was defined as the ratio of F50 (clonal expansion) to E x V (chaos), calculated using BLOSUM62-based TCRdist between CDR3 peptides within each V-J. Welch's t-statistics and random forest reduced around 510 V-J features to roughly 13, which were used in a naive Bayes classifier (R e1071). The raw public reads went through TCRdb reprocessing: fastp at Q25, MiXCR clone calling, in-frame beta chains kept. Here each entry gathers all rows of one CDR3 protein and keeps the most common genes and DNA. The V and J calls were not made by the authors but by TCRdb's processing. For this sample there are under 350,000 distinct CDR3 sequences; 10% to 15% appear just once. Around 7.9% of the sample goes to the ten largest clones.

The germline V gene (reference sequence) yields DFQATT for CDR1 and SNEGSKA for CDR2. Trimming leaves V shorter by 2 bases and J shorter by 3 bases, with the junction holding 10 bases beyond the gene matches. The CDR3 runs 16 residues from the cysteine to the phenylalanine. CDR3 DNA is the only sequence kept; it has 48 bases, read in frame from the first base. This clonotype was detected ten times or more. Its antigen remains unidentified. No much larger clonotype is one base removed from it; base qualities were not supplied. This chain is built from TRBV20-1 and TRBJ2-3; 8 central bases correspond to TRBD1. This sequence was found in a woman in her 30s with Graves' hyperthyroidism that later progressed to Graves' ophthalmopathy. Sequenced: blood. The CDR3 has the sequence CSARKRWTGKTDTQYF. The DNA reads as follows: TGCAGTGCTAGAAAGAGATGGACAGGGAAAACAGATACGCAGTATTTT.